Listed here are 14 T cell receptor beta chains from one sample, sequenced in a study of blood T cell repertoires in COVID-19. Produced via immunoSEQ multiplex PCR; TCRdb's table is partial and in-frame only. The table includes approximately 230,000 clones, about nine tenths detected once. Sequenced: peripheral blood. All receptors derive from a man aged 25-45 years who had recovered from COVID-19.

V usage is TRBV10-3 and J usage is TRBJ1-4; perhaps TRBD1 as D (5 bases). V lost 6 bases to trimming and J lost 5 bases, with 13 bases between them. Germline V gene lookup returns CDR1 ENHRY and CDR2 SYGVKD. The CDR3 length is 14 residues. CDR3 bases: TGTGCCATCAGGCCGGGACTGGAAAATGAAAAACTGTTTTTT. It codes for CAIRPGLENEKLFF.

The J gene is TRBJ2-7, the V gene TRBV6-2 or TRBV6-3; D is uncertain. Trimming pared 2 bases from V and 2 bases from J, leaving 13 bases between. Germline CDR1 reads MNHEY; CDR2 reads SVGEGT. This CDR3 spans 15 amino acids. The DNA for the CDR3 is TGTGCCAGCAGTTACGGTACAGAACGACCCTACGAGCAGTACTTC. Encoded protein: CASSYGTERPYEQYF.

Regarding this clone: Other DNA sequences in the sample encode the same CDR3. This chain links TRBV18 with TRBJ1-1; D call uncertain. Germline values: CDR1 KGHSH, CDR2 LQKENI. V gave up 2 bases and J gave up 3 bases, with 7 bases separating them. This CDR3 is 13 amino acids long. The CDR3 coding sequence is TGTGCCAGCTCACCATCTGGAGACACTGAAGCTTTCTTT. It specifies CASSPSGDTEAFF.

This clone was observed a few times. The V and J genes are TRBV5-6 and TRBJ1-2, with no clear D. The V gene lost 1 base and the J gene lost 3 bases, with 7 bases spanning the gap. This CDR3 is built from 13 residues. Looked up from germline, CDR1 is SGHDT and CDR2 is YYEEEE. The CDR3 sequence is CASSLFADYGYTF. CDR3 nucleotides: TGTGCCAGCAGCTTGTTCGCGGACTATGGCTACACCTTC.

The chain carries TRBV3-1 (or the pseudogene TRBV3-2) and TRBJ1-5; D ambiguous. CDR3 size: 16 residues. V lost 3 bases to trimming and J lost 2 bases, with 14 bases between them. Germline loops: CDR1 LGHDT, CDR2 YNNKEL (reference sequence). CDR3 in DNA: TGTGCCAGCAGCCAGGCCGCAGGTCCGGGCAATCAGCCCCAGCATTTT. Translated, it gives CASSQAAGPGNQPQHF.

V and J are TRBV5-1 and TRBJ2-3, with a possible D match to TRBD2 (6 bases). Between the trimmed V and J ends, which lost 0 bases and 0 bases, there was a span of 8 bases. Germline V gives CDR1 SGHRS, CDR2 YFSETQ. This CDR3 comprises 15 residues. The CDR3 here is CASSLAGASTDTQYF. CDR3 DNA sequence: TGCGCCAGCAGCTTGGCGGGAGCAAGCACAGATACGCAGTATTTT.

The rearrangement joins TRBV20-1 to TRBJ2-1; no definite D call. CDR3 length equals 13 residues. Germline V CDR1 and CDR2: DFQATT, SNEGSKA (reference sequence). The ends were cut back, 3 bases at V and 0 bases at J, with 6 bases in the middle. The CDR3 spells CSASFSSYNEQFF. In DNA, the CDR3 is TGCAGTGCTAGTTTCAGCTCCTACAATGAGCAGTTCTTC.

This clone was observed a few times. This chain uses TRBV3-1 (or the pseudogene TRBV3-2) with TRBJ2-7; TRBD2 matches 7 bases. The CDR3 contains 13 residues. The germline gives CDR1 LGHDT, CDR2 YNNKEL (reference sequence). V shed 4 bases and J 3 bases; nucleotides not matched to a gene: 3. The CDR3 sequence: CASSRREGYEQYF. CDR3 DNA sequence: TGTGCCAGCAGCCGGAGGGAGGGCTACGAGCAGTACTTC.

The rearrangement joins TRBV12-1 to TRBJ2-3; the table's D gene call, TRBD2, was not cross checked with the DNA. TRBV12-1 is given as a pseudogene. There are 17 residues in the CDR3. CDR3 sequence: CASSDDRDYVRTDTQYF. The CDR3 nucleotides read TGTGCCAGCAGCGACGACCGGGACTACGTTCGGACAGATACGCAGTATTTT.

The chain links TRBV7-2 to TRBJ2-1; 7 bases align to TRBD1. V gave up 11 bases and J gave up 6 bases; unmatched junction bases: 4. Per the germline V gene, CDR1 is SGHTA and CDR2 is FQGNSA. There are 11 residues in the CDR3. DNA for the CDR3: TGTGCCTGCCACAGGGGCAATGAGCAGTTCTTC. Translated, it gives CACHRGNEQFF.

This chain joins TRBV27 and TRBJ2-7, with D maybe TRBD2 (5 bases). Germline V gene lookup returns CDR1 MNHEY and CDR2 SMNVEV (reference sequence). CDR3 length equals 16 residues. V was clipped by 4 bases and J by 4 bases, with 20 bases between them. In nucleotides, the CDR3 is TGTGCCAGCAGTTCAGGACGGGGTTATCGGTGGTACGAGCAGTACTTC. This gives the protein CASSSGRGYRWYEQYF.

The V gene is TRBV5-5, the J gene TRBJ1-2, with TRBD1 as a possible D gene (5 bases). Trimming pared 2 bases from V and 4 bases from J, leaving 15 bases between. The CDR3 contains 15 residues. Looked up from germline, CDR1 is SGHKS and CDR2 is YYEKEE (reference sequence). The CDR3 region is CASSFTTTATYGYTF. The CDR3, as DNA: TGTGCCAGCAGCTTCACAACGACAGCAACCTATGGCTACACCTTC.

CDR3 bases: TGTGCCTGGAGTGTTGGGGGGGGATTGTTAGATACGCAGTATTTT. Translation gives CAWSVGGGLLDTQYF. The chain joins TRBV30 to TRBJ2-3, with 7 bases identical to TRBD2. J gave up 5 bases and V 0 bases, and 8 bases lay outside the gene matches. Germline assignment: CDR1 GTSNPN and CDR2 SVGIG (reference sequence). The CDR3 runs 15 residues. Together with reference TRBV30 and TRBJ2-3, the CDR3 gives the full variable domain: SQTIHQWPATLVQPVGSPLSLECTVEGTSNPNLYWYRQAAGRGLQLLFYSVGIGQISSEVPQNLSASRPQDRQFILSSKKLLLSDSGFYLCAWSVGGGLLDTQYFGPGTRLTVL.

The V gene is TRBV7-8, the J gene TRBJ2-3, with TRBD2 matching over 10 bases. Per the germline V gene, CDR1 is SGHVS and CDR2 is FQNEAQ. V shed 6 bases, J shed 0 bases, and the junction held 9 bases outside the gene matches. This CDR3 has 17 amino acids. Written as DNA, the CDR3 is TGTGCCAGCAGGAGCCGTGCTAGCGGGGGAAGCACAGATACGCAGTATTTT. Protein product: CASRSRASGGSTDTQYF.